The 27 T cell receptor beta chains below were found in one sample sequenced in a study of shared clonotypes between healthy human individuals. Positively selected for CCR7, the CD45RO-negative cells used as naive CD8 cells excluded terminally differentiated effector memory CD45RA+ cells. Measured with immunoSEQ multiplex PCR; TCRdb has only the in-frame clones, and not every one. The sample includes hundreds of thousands of clones, 92% of them seen just once. The specimen sequenced was naive CD8+ T cells sorted from blood. The receptors originated from a man younger than 40 in good health.

This sequence joins TRBV5-1 and TRBJ2-5; maybe TRBD2 (6 bases). CDR1 is SGHRS and CDR2 is YFSETQ in the germline V gene. V was pared by 5 bases and J by 0 bases, with 11 bases between. There are 14 residues in the CDR3. The CDR3 sequence: CASRSSGNQETQYF. CDR3 in DNA: TGCGCCAGCAGGAGTAGCGGTAACCAAGAGACCCAGTACTTC. The variable domain in full, completed from reference TRBV5-1 and TRBJ2-5, reads KAGVTQTPRYLIKTRGQQVTLSCSPISGHRSVSWYQQTPGQGLQFLFEYFSETQRNKGNFPGRFSGRQFSNSRSEMNVSTLELGDSALYLCASRSSGNQETQYFGPGTRLLVL.

This clone is a singleton in its sample. The chain couples TRBV5-6 to TRBJ2-1; 11 nucleotides match TRBD2. The CDR3 is made up of 14 amino acids. Unmatched junction bases numbered 5, after V lost 6 bases and J lost 6 bases. Germline CDR1 and CDR2: SGHDT and YYEEEE. CDR3 region: CASTLAGVSNEQFF. CDR3 nucleotide sequence: TGTGCCAGCACACTAGCGGGAGTATCCAATGAGCAGTTCTTC.

V and J are TRBV29-1 and TRBJ2-7, with a possible D match to TRBD2 (6 bases). Per germline, CDR1 SQVTM and CDR2 ANQGSEA. V gave up 2 bases and J gave up 3 bases, with 8 bases separating them. CDR3 length: 12 residues. CDR3 nucleotides: TGCAGCGTTGAATGGACTAACTACGAGCAGTACTTC. Translated: CSVEWTNYEQYF.

The CDR3 DNA sequence: TGCAGCGCCGAGGCAGTTTTAAACTATGGCTACACCTTC. Translating gives CSAEAVLNYGYTF. The chain uses TRBV29-1 and TRBJ1-2, with unresolved D. The CDR3 covers 13 residues. CDR1 is SQVTM, CDR2 ANQGSEA, per germline. Trimming stripped 7 bases from V and 2 bases from J, with 14 bases between.

This clone was detected only once. V usage is TRBV6-6 and J usage is TRBJ2-1; TRBD2 is a possible D gene (5 bases). V dropped 0 bases and J dropped 6 bases, with 15 bases sitting between them. The CDR3 totals 16 residues. From germline, CDR1 is MNHNY and CDR2 SVGAGI (reference sequence). The CDR3 sequence: CASSYSAEPRVNEQFF. The CDR3 coding sequence is TGTGCCAGCAGTTACTCAGCGGAGCCGCGGGTCAATGAGCAGTTCTTC.

The J gene is TRBJ2-5, the V gene TRBV7-8, with D uncertain. The germline V and J ends were trimmed by 2 bases and 0 bases, with 7 bases remaining between them. The CDR3 is 14 amino acids. Germline-derived CDR1 and CDR2 are SGHVS and FQNEAQ. CDR3 residues: CASSLRVDQETQYF. The CDR3 DNA sequence: TGTGCCAGCAGCTTAAGGGTTGACCAAGAGACCCAGTACTTC. The entire variable domain, with the rest obtained from reference TRBV7-8 and TRBJ2-5, is as follows: GAGVSQSPRYKVAKRGQDVALRCDPISGHVSLFWYQQALGQGPEFLTYFQNEAQLDKSGLPSDRFFAERPEGSVSTLKIQRTQQEDSAVYLCASSLRVDQETQYFGPGTRLLVL.

This clone was recorded a few times. Compared with germline, one end of the junction differs, possibly owing to a read error. The chain is built from TRBV6-5 and TRBJ1-2, with D hard to call. The CDR3 loop spans 16 amino acids. Germline CDR1 MNHEY, CDR2 SVGAGI. CDR3 region: CASSYSQLGSDYGYTF. The CDR3 nucleotides are TGTGCCAGCAGCTACTCTCAGTTAGGATCGGACTATGGCTACACCTTC.

V is TRBV27 and J is TRBJ2-7; 7 bases are a match to TRBD2. The junction had 11 bases not matched to a gene; V was cut back by 3 bases and J by 6 bases. CDR1 is MNHEY, CDR2 SMNVEV, per germline (reference sequence). The CDR3 runs to 15 residues. CDR3 amino acids: CASSFMAGVRFEQYF. In DNA form, the CDR3 reads TGTGCCAGCAGTTTTATGGCGGGAGTTAGATTCGAGCAGTACTTC.

The rearrangement uses TRBV7-9 and TRBJ2-7; 14 nucleotides agree with TRBD2. CDR1 is SEHNR and CDR2 is FQNEAQ in the germline V gene (reference sequence). The CDR3 consists of 16 residues. V gave up 5 bases and J gave up 3 bases; unmatched junction bases: 6. CDR3 in amino acids: CASSQEGTSGSYEQYF. CDR3 coding DNA: TGTGCCAGCAGCCAAGAGGGGACTAGCGGGAGCTACGAGCAGTACTTC.

The rearrangement links TRBV7-2 to TRBJ2-7; TRBD2 agrees at 16 bases. The germline V gene encodes CDR1 SGHTA and CDR2 FQGNSA. The length of the CDR3 is 18 residues. V lost 1 base and J lost 3; bases outside the gene matches: 6. CDR3 region: CASSLVGLAGGSVYEQYF. The CDR3 DNA follows: TGTGCCAGCAGCTTAGTGGGACTAGCGGGAGGGTCCGTCTACGAGCAGTACTTC.

This clone was seen once. No DNA is shown, since the ends of the CDR3 on it are uncertain; the CDR3 is the one TCRdb lists. The chain employs TRBV7-2 and TRBJ2-5; TRBD2, the D gene given by the table, was not confirmed from the DNA. Germline V gene sequence: CDR1 SGHTA, CDR2 FQGNSA. The CDR3 has 14 amino acids, counting both end residues. CDR3 residues: CASSLFLYQETQYF.

This chain connects TRBV6-1 to TRBJ1-2; D perhaps matches TRBD1 (5 bases). V was pared by 0 bases and J by 6 bases, with 11 bases between. Germline loops: CDR1 MNHNS, CDR2 SASEGT. The CDR3 is made up of 14 amino acids. The CDR3 here is CASSEAWGRNGYTF. CDR3 nucleotides: TGTGCCAGCAGTGAAGCATGGGGGAGGAATGGCTACACCTTC.

The chain links TRBV7-9 to TRBJ2-7, with TRBD2 identical over 10 bases. The CDR3 length is 16 residues. The germline gives CDR1 SEHNR, CDR2 FQNEAQ (reference sequence). Trimming removed 9 bases from V and 2 bases from J; junction bases left unmatched: 13. The CDR3 bases are TGTGCCAGTGCCCCCTTAAGCGGGAGGGCTGCCTACGAGCAGTACTTC. Translating gives CASAPLSGRAAYEQYF.

The chain links TRBV19 to TRBJ2-1; D is ambiguous. This CDR3 has 13 residues. The V gene lost 5 bases and the J gene lost 5 bases, with 10 bases spanning the gap. Germline V gene sequence: CDR1 LNHDA, CDR2 SQIVND (reference sequence). The CDR3: CASSVHFNNEQFF. The DNA for the CDR3 is TGTGCCAGTAGTGTTCACTTCAACAATGAGCAGTTCTTC. The full variable domain, in which reference TRBV19 and TRBJ2-1 provide the parts outside the CDR3, is DGGITQSPKYLFRKEGQNVTLSCEQNLNHDAMYWYRQDPGQGLRLIYYSQIVNDFQKGDIAEGYSVSREKKESFPLTVTSAQKNPTAFYLCASSVHFNNEQFFGPGTRLTVL.

The J gene is TRBJ2-1, the V gene TRBV11-2; D remains unclear. V was clipped by 5 bases and J by 5 bases, with 16 bases between them. This CDR3 has 15 residues. Germline V CDR1 and CDR2: SGHAT, FQNNGV. The chain's CDR3 is CASSLKPGDHNEQFF. As DNA, the CDR3 is TGTGCCAGCAGCCTCAAACCGGGCGATCACAATGAGCAGTTCTTC.

The chain employs TRBV7-9 and TRBJ2-2; tentatively, D is TRBD1 (5 bases). This CDR3 is built from 13 residues. Germline V gene sequence: CDR1 SEHNR, CDR2 FQNEAQ (reference sequence). V was shortened by 6 bases and J by 4 bases, with 9 bases between the two germline ends. The CDR3 loop is CASSDSSTGELFF. CDR3 DNA sequence: TGTGCCAGCAGTGACAGTTCCACCGGGGAGCTGTTTTTT.

The V and J genes are TRBV15 and TRBJ2-3, with TRBD2 identical over 8 bases. The CDR3 is 16 residues long. J gave up 0 bases and V 5 bases, and 7 bases lay outside the gene matches. Germline CDR1 reads LNHNV; CDR2 reads YYDKDF (reference sequence). The CDR3 reads CATSRALAASTDTQYF. The DNA of the CDR3 is TGTGCCACCAGCCGCGCACTAGCGGCTAGCACAGATACGCAGTATTTT. The entire variable domain, with the rest obtained from reference TRBV15 and TRBJ2-3, is as follows: DAMVIQNPRYQVTQFGKPVTLSCSQTLNHNVMYWYQQKSSQAPKLLFHYYDKDFNNEADTPDNFQSRRPNTSFCFLDIRSPGLGDTAMYLCATSRALAASTDTQYFGPGTRLTVL.

The CDR3 coding sequence is TGCAGCGCTCTGGGACAGGGGGACGAGCAGTACTTC. Translated: CSALGQGDEQYF. The chain combines TRBV29-1 with TRBJ2-7; 11 nucleotides agree with TRBD1. Germline V CDR1 and CDR2: SQVTM, ANQGSEA. J gave up 5 bases and V 7 bases, and 4 bases lay outside the gene matches. This CDR3 comprises 12 residues.

CDR3 amino acids: CASSLRVLPVDEDEKLFF. CDR3 bases: TGCGCCAGCAGCCTCCGGGTCCTCCCGGTGGATGAGGATGAAAAACTGTTTTTT. V usage is TRBV4-1 and J usage is TRBJ1-4, with D hard to call. Germline V lookup: CDR1 MGHRA, CDR2 YSYEKL. The length of the CDR3 is 18 residues. The V end lost 4 bases, the J end lost 6 bases, and 24 bases lay between the germline ends.

The CDR3 sequence is CASSRIAGESYNEQFF. CDR3 bases: TGTGCCAGCAGCAGGATAGCGGGAGAATCCTACAATGAGCAGTTCTTC. The V gene is TRBV7-9, the J gene TRBJ2-1, with 9 bases that match TRBD2. CDR3 length: 16 residues. Germline loops: CDR1 SEHNR, CDR2 FQNEAQ (reference sequence). Germline trimming cut 5 bases from V and 1 base from J; bases unmatched to any gene: 6.

This sequence joins TRBV5-3 and TRBJ1-2; D uncertain. TRBV5-3 is annotated as an ORF whose role is uncertain. The CDR3 totals 12 residues. The CDR3 coding sequence is TGTGGATTAGATCAGGACCCCCATGGCTACACCTTC. As protein: CGLDQDPHGYTF.

The chain links TRBV2 to TRBJ1-2, with no clear D. Germline assignment: CDR1 SNHLY and CDR2 FYNNEI. V was clipped by 3 bases and J by 4 bases, with 21 bases between them. The CDR3 is made up of 17 amino acids. DNA of the CDR3: TGTGCCAGCAGTGATTGGTTTTCCGAAGACGGCGTCTATGGCTACACCTTC. As protein: CASSDWFSEDGVYGYTF.

For the CDR3, the DNA is TGTGCCAGCAGCTCAGGGACAGTACTCTACGAGCAGTACTTC. Its translation: CASSSGTVLYEQYF. V gene TRBV5-6 combines with J gene TRBJ2-7; 7 bases align to TRBD1. Germline V gene data show CDR1 as SGHDT and CDR2 as YYEEEE. With 3 bases clipped from V and 3 bases from J, the junction kept 6 bases outside the gene matches. The CDR3 loop spans 14 amino acids.

The chain links TRBV29-1 to TRBJ1-1; a possible D gene is TRBD1 (5 bases). CDR3 length equals 11 residues. V was pared by 7 bases and J by 5 bases, with 11 bases between. Germline V gene data show CDR1 as SQVTM and CDR2 as ANQGSEA. For the CDR3, the DNA is TGCAGCGCCTTGGGGGAAACTGAAGCTTTCTTT. Translation gives CSALGETEAFF.

The chain has TRBV29-1 and TRBJ2-7, with D possibly TRBD2 on 5 matching bases. There are 15 residues in the CDR3. The V gene lost 2 bases and the J gene lost 4 bases, with 18 bases spanning the gap. CDR1 is SQVTM, CDR2 ANQGSEA, per germline. The CDR3 DNA follows: TGCAGCGTTGAAACCGGGAACCAAGGAGTATACGAGCAGTACTTC. Encoded protein: CSVETGNQGVYEQYF.

This chain joins TRBV27 and TRBJ2-7; D gene unclear. V dropped 6 bases and J dropped 4 bases, with 10 bases sitting between them. The germline CDR1 and CDR2 sequences are MNHEY and SMNVEV (reference sequence). This CDR3 contains 12 residues. CDR3 region: CASSEVGYEQYF. In DNA form, the CDR3 reads TGTGCCAGCAGCGAAGTGGGGTACGAGCAGTACTTC.

This chain joins TRBV27 and TRBJ2-3; 10 bases are shared with TRBD2. The CDR3 has 16 residues. V dropped 2 bases and J dropped 3; count of bases not matched to a gene: 5. Per the germline V gene, CDR1 is MNHEY and CDR2 is SMNVEV (reference sequence). The CDR3 protein is CASSLLAGEPTDTQYF. In nucleotides, the CDR3 is TGTGCCAGCAGTTTACTAGCGGGAGAGCCGACAGATACGCAGTATTTT.